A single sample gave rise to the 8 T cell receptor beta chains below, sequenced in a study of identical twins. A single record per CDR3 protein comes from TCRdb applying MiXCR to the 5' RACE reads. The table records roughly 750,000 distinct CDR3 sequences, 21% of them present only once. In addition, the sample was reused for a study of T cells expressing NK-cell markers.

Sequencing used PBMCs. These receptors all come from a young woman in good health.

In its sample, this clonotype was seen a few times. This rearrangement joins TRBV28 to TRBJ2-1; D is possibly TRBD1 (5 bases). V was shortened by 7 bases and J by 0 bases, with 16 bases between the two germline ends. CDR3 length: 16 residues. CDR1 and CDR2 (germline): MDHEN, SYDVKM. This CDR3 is CASTNGAFSSYNEQFF. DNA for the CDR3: TGTGCCAGCACCAATGGGGCCTTCAGCTCCTACAATGAGCAGTTCTTC.

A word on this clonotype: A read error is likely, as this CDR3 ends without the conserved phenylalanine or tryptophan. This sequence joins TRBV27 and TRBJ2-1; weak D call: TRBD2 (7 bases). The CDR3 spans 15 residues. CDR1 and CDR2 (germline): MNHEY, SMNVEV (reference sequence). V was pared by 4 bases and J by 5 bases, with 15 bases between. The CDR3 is CASSSLGEGDNEQFY. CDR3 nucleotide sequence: TGTGCCAGCAGTTCGCTTGGGGAGGGGGACAATGAGCAGTTCTAC.

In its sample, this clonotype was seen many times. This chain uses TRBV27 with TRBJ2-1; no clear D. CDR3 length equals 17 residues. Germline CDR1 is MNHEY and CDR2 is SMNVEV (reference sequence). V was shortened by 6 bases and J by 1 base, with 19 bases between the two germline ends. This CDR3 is CASSPPRATPSYNEQFF. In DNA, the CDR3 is TGTGCCAGCAGCCCACCCCGGGCCACACCGTCCTACAATGAGCAGTTCTTC.

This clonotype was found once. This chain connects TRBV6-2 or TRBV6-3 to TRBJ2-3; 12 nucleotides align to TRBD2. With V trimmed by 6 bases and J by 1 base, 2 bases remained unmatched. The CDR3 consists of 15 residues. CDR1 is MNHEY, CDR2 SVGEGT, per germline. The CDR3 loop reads CASRTSGGGTDTQYF. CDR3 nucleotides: TGTGCCAGCAGGACTAGCGGGGGAGGCACAGATACGCAGTATTTT.

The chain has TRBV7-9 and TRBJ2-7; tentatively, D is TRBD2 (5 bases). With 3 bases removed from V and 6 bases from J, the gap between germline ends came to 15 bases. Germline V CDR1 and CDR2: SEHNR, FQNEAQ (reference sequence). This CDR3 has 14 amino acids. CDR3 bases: TGTGCCAGCAGCTTTGTAGGACTCCACCCCGAGCAGTACTTC. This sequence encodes CASSFVGLHPEQYF.

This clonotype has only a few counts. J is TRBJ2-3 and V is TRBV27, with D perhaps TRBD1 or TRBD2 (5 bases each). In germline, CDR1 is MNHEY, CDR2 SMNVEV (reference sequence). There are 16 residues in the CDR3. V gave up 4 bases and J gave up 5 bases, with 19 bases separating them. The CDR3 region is CASSSAGTLEGDTQYF. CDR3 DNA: TGTGCCAGCAGTTCCGCCGGGACCCTAGAGGGAGATACGCAGTATTTT.

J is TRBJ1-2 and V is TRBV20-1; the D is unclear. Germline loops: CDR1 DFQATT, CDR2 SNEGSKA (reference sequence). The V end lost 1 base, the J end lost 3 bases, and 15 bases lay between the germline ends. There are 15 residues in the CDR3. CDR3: CSARGMEGADYGYTF. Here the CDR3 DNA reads TGCAGTGCTAGAGGGATGGAGGGAGCCGACTATGGCTACACCTTC.

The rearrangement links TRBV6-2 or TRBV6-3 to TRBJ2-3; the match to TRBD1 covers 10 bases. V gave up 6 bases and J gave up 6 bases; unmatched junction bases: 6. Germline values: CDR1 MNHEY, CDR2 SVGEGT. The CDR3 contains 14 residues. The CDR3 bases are TGTGCCAGCAGCTACCGGGACAGGGGTGATACGCAGTATTTT. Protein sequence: CASSYRDRGDTQYF.